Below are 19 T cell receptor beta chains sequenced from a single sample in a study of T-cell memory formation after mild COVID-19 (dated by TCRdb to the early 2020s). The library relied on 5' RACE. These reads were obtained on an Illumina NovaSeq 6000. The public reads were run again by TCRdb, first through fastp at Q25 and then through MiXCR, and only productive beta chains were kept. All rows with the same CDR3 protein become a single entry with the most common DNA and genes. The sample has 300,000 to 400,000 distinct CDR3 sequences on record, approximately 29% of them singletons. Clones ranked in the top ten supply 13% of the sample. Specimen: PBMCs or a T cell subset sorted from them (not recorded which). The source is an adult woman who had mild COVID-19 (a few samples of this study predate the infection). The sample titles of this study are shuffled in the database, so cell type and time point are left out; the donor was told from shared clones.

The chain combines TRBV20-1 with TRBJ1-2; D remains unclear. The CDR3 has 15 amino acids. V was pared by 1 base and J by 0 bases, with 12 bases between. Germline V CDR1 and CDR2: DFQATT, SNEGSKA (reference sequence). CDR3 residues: CSARGPSTSNYGYTF. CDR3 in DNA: TGCAGTGCTAGAGGTCCATCGACCTCTAACTATGGCTACACCTTC.

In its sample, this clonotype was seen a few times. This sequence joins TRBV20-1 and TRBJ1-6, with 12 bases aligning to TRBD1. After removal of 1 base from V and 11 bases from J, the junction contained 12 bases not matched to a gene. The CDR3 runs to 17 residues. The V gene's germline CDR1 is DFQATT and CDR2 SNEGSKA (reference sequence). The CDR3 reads CSARVSGQGAGEAPLHF. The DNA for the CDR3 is TGCAGTGCTAGAGTTTCGGGACAGGGGGCCGGGGAGGCACCCCTCCACTTT.

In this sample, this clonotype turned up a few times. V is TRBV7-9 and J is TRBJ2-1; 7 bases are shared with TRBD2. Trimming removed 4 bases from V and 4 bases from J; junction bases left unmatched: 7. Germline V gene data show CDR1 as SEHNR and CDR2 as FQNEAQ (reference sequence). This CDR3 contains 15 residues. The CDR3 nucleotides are TGTGCCAGCAGCTCCCAGCGGGGCGATTACAATGAGCAGTTCTTC. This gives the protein CASSSQRGDYNEQFF.

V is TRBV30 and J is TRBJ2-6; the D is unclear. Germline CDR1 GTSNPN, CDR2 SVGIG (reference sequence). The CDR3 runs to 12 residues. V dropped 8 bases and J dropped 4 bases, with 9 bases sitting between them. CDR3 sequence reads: CARSSGANVLTF. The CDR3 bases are TGTGCCAGGTCGTCGGGGGCCAACGTCCTGACTTTC.

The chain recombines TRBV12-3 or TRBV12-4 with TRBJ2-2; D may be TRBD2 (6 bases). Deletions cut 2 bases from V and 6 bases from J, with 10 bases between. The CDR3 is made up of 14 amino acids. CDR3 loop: CASSLSSGSGELFF. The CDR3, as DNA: TGTGCCAGCAGTTTATCAAGCGGGTCCGGGGAGCTGTTTTTT.

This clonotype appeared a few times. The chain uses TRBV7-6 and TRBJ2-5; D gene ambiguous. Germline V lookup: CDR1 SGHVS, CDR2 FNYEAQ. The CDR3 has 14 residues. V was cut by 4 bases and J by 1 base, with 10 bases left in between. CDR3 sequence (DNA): TGTGCCAGCAGCTCTAAAAACTTCCAAGAGACCCAGTACTTC. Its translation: CASSSKNFQETQYF.

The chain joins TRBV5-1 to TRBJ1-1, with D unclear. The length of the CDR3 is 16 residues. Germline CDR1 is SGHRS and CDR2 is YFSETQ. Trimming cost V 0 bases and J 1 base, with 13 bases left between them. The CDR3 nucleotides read TGCGCCAGCAGCTTGGAGGCCAGGACGGGGAACACTGAAGCTTTCTTT. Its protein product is CASSLEARTGNTEAFF.

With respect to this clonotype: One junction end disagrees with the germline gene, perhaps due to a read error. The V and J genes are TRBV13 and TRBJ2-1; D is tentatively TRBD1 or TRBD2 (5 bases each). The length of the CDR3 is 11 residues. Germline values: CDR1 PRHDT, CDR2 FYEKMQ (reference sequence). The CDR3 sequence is CASSRSGTEAF. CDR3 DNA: TGTGCCAGCAGCCGCTCCGGGACGGAGGCTTTC.

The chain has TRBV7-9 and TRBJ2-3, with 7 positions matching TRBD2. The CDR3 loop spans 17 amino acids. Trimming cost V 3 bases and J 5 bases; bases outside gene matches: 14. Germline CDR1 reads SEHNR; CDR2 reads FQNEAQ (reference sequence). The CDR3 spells CASSFPFGRALEDTQYF. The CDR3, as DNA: TGTGCCAGCAGCTTCCCTTTTGGGAGGGCCCTCGAAGATACGCAGTATTTT.

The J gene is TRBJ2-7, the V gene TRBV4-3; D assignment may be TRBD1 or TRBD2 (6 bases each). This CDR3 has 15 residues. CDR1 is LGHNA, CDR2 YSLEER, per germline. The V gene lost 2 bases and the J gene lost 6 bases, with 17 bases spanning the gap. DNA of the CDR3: TGCGCCAGCAGCCAAACACAGGGAGGATGGAGCGAGCAGTACTTC. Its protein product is CASSQTQGGWSEQYF.

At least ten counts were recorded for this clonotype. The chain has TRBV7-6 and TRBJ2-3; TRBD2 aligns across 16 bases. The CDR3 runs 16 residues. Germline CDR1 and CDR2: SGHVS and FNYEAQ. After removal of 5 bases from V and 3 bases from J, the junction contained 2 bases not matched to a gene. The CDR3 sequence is CASSPGLAGGTDTQYF. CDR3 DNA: TGTGCCAGCAGCCCGGGACTAGCGGGAGGGACAGATACGCAGTATTTT. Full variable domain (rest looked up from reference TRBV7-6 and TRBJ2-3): GAGVSQSPRYKVTKRGQDVALRCDPISGHVSLYWYRQALGQGPEFLTYFNYEAQQDKSGLPNDRFSAERPEGSISTLTIQRTEQRDSAMYRCASSPGLAGGTDTQYFGPGTRLTVL.

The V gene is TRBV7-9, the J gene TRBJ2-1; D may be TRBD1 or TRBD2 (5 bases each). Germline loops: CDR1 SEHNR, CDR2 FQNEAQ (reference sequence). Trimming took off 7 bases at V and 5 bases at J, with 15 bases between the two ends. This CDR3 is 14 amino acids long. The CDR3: CASTEPGRDNEQFF. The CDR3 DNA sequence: TGTGCCAGCACCGAACCGGGACGCGACAATGAGCAGTTCTTC.

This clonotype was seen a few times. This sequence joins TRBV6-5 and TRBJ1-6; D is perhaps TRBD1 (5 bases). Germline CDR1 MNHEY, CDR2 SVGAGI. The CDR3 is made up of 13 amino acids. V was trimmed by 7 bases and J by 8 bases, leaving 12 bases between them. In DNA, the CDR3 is TGTGCCAGCACCCCTGGGGGGGATTCACCCCTCCACTTT. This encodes CASTPGGDSPLHF.

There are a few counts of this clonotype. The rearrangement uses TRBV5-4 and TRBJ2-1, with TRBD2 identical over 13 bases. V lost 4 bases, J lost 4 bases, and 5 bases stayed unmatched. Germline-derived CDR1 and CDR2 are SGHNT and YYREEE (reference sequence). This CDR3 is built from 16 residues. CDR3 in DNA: TGTGCCAGCAGCAGGACTAGCGGGGGCCAATACAATGAGCAGTTCTTC. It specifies CASSRTSGGQYNEQFF. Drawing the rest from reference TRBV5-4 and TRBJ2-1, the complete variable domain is ETGVTQSPTHLIKTRGQQVTLRCSSQSGHNTVSWYQQALGQGPQFIFQYYREEENGRGNFPPRFSGLQFPNYSSELNVNALELDDSALYLCASSRTSGGQYNEQFFGPGTRLTVL.

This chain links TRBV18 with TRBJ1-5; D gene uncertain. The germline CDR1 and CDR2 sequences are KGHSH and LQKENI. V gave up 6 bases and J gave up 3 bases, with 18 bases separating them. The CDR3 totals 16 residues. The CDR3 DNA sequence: TGTGCCAGCTCCCCGCTGGATCCGGGTAACAATCAGCCCCAGCATTTT. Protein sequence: CASSPLDPGNNQPQHF.

The CDR3 nucleotides read TGCGCCACCCGACCCCCAGGCTCGAACACCGGGGAGCTGTTTTTT. Protein product: CATRPPGSNTGELFF. The chain uses TRBV5-1 and TRBJ2-2, with D hard to call. This CDR3 comprises 15 residues. V shed 9 bases and J shed 0 bases, with 15 bases lying between them. In germline, CDR1 is SGHRS, CDR2 YFSETQ.

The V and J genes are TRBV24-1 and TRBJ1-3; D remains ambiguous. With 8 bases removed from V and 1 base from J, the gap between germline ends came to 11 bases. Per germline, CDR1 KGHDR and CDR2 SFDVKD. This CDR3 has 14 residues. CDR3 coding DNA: TGTGCCACCATGGGAGGTCCTTCTGGAAACACCATATATTTT. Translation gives CATMGGPSGNTIYF.

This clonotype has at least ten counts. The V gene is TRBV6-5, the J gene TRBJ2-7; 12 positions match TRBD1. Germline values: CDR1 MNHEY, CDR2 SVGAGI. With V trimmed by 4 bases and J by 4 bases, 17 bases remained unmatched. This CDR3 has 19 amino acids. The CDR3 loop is CASSSTYLRDRGPKYEQYF. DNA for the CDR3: TGTGCCAGCAGTTCAACCTACCTTCGGGACAGGGGGCCGAAATACGAGCAGTACTTC.

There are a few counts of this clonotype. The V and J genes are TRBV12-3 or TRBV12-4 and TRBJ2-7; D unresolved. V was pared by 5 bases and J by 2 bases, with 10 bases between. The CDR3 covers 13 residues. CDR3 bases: TGTGCCAGCAGTAAAGGCTCCCCCTACGAGCAGTACTTC. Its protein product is CASSKGSPYEQYF.